The 8 T cell receptor beta chains reported below all come from one sample, sequenced in a study of T cells in Graves' hyperthyroidism and ophthalmopathy. Amplified TCR beta CDR3 regions came from RNA transcripts. The study used the HTBI primer set for a first-round RT-PCR of the TCR CDR3. A single record per CDR3 protein comes from TCRdb applying MiXCR to the multiplex PCR reads. The repertoire holds 550,000 to 650,000 distinct CDR3 sequences, roughly 14% seen once, with approximately 5.7% in the top ten. Sequencing was carried out using blood. Every receptor here comes from a woman aged 25 to 39 with Graves' hyperthyroidism that later progressed to Graves' ophthalmopathy.

The chain couples TRBV7-2 to TRBJ2-1; unclear D gene. V dropped 2 bases and J dropped 2 bases, with 19 bases sitting between them. Per the germline V gene, CDR1 is SGHTA and CDR2 is FQGNSA. The CDR3 consists of 18 residues. The CDR3 loop reads CASSLTPAGPPTYNEQFF. The CDR3 DNA is TGTGCCAGCAGCTTAACTCCCGCAGGACCACCTACCTACAATGAGCAGTTCTTC.

This clonotype has at least ten counts. The rearrangement uses TRBV27 and TRBJ1-2, with 9 bases that match TRBD1. The germline V gene has CDR1 MNHEY and CDR2 SMNVEV (reference sequence). The CDR3 is 14 residues long. Unmatched junction bases numbered 9, after V lost 5 bases and J lost 8 bases. CDR3 residues: CASSGTGGAGGYTF. The CDR3 DNA follows: TGTGCCAGCAGTGGCACAGGGGGCGCAGGAGGCTACACCTTC.

This clonotype was found a few times. V usage is TRBV5-1 and J usage is TRBJ2-7, with D maybe TRBD2 (6 bases). CDR3 size: 13 residues. Germline CDR1 and CDR2: SGHRS and YFSETQ. V was pared by 0 bases and J by 7 bases, with 11 bases between. CDR3: CASSLVSGTEQYF. In DNA, the CDR3 is TGCGCCAGCAGCTTGGTCTCAGGGACTGAGCAGTACTTC.

This clonotype was detected many times. The chain joins TRBV6-2 or TRBV6-3 to TRBJ1-1, with TRBD1 identical over 9 bases. Germline CDR1 MNHEY, CDR2 SVGEGT. The CDR3 totals 17 residues. V shed 7 bases, J shed 1 base, and the junction held 13 bases outside the gene matches. As DNA, the CDR3 is TGTGCCAGCACCCTTACAGGGGGCGAGTACAAGAACACTGAAGCTTTCTTT. Its translation: CASTLTGGEYKNTEAFF.

This clonotype was seen many times. The rearrangement joins TRBV14 to TRBJ1-1; D is undetermined. V was cut by 0 bases and J by 2 bases, with 7 bases left in between. The CDR3 has 14 residues. Germline CDR1 reads SGHDN; CDR2 reads FVKESK. CDR3 DNA sequence: TGTGCCAGCAGCCAAGAGTACGATAACACTGAAGCTTTCTTT. Its protein product is CASSQEYDNTEAFF.

This clonotype was observed at least ten times. The chain carries TRBV6-2 or TRBV6-3 and TRBJ2-1; TRBD2 agrees at 12 bases. The CDR3 sequence is 17 residues long. Germline-derived CDR1 and CDR2 are MNHEY and SVGEGT. J gave up 4 bases and V 6 bases, and 10 bases lay outside the gene matches. The CDR3 DNA follows: TGTGCCAGCAGGGCTAGCGGGAGGGGATTTTTTTACAATGAGCAGTTCTTC. Its translation: CASRASGRGFFYNEQFF.

Details on this clonotype: A much bigger clone sits one base away, suggesting this may be a read error. This chain uses TRBV10-3 with TRBJ2-5; tentative D call: TRBD2 (6 bases). The CDR3 is 13 residues long. Germline V CDR1 and CDR2: ENHRY, SYGVKD. The V gene lost 4 bases and the J gene lost 5 bases, with 11 bases spanning the gap. In nucleotides, the CDR3 is TGTGCCATCAGTGGACTAGAGCATGAGACCCAGTACTTC. It yields the protein CAISGLEHETQYF.

This clonotype was recorded many times. J is TRBJ2-5 and V is TRBV12-3 or TRBV12-4; 7 positions agree with TRBD2. This CDR3 has 14 amino acids. V gave up 3 bases and J gave up 5 bases; unmatched junction bases: 6. The CDR3, as DNA: TGTGCCAGCAGTTTTGCGGGAGTGGGGGAGACCCAGTACTTC. Its protein product is CASSFAGVGETQYF.